The 18 T cell receptor beta chains presented below share a single source sample, sequenced in a study of response to subunit inactivated influenza vaccine. TCRdb reprocessed the RT-PCR reads via MiXCR and lists one record per CDR3 protein. The sample has some 500,000 distinct CDR3 sequences, approximately 15% seen once. The sequencing here drew on CD4+ T cells sorted from PBMCs, taken about 24 months after vaccination. All receptors derive from a man between 45 and 75 years old who received an inactivated influenza vaccine.

This clonotype was seen only a few times. The chain uses TRBV7-2 and TRBJ2-7; TRBD1 matches 9 bases. This CDR3 has 15 amino acids. Looked up from germline, CDR1 is SGHTA and CDR2 is FQGNSA. V shed 5 bases and J 5 bases; nucleotides not matched to a gene: 10. CDR3 region: CASSVPGQGGHEQYF. CDR3 sequence (DNA): TGTGCCAGCAGCGTACCGGGACAGGGTGGCCACGAGCAGTACTTC.

The genes are TRBV5-1 and TRBJ1-1; D is perhaps TRBD1 (5 bases). V was shortened by 4 bases and J by 6 bases, with 19 bases between the two germline ends. Germline V lookup: CDR1 SGHRS, CDR2 YFSETQ. This CDR3 spans 15 amino acids. The CDR3 nucleotides are TGCGCCAGCAGCCCAGGGCGGGGGTCGGACGCTGAAGCTTTCTTT. Amino acid sequence: CASSPGRGSDAEAFF.

The rearrangement joins TRBV5-1 to TRBJ2-6, with D hard to call. V was shortened by 1 base and J by 1 base, with 12 bases between the two germline ends. Per germline, CDR1 SGHRS and CDR2 YFSETQ. The CDR3 has 17 amino acids. The CDR3 sequence: CASSLWAAGSGANVLTF. The DNA of the CDR3 is TGCGCCAGCAGCTTGTGGGCCGCCGGGTCTGGGGCCAACGTCCTGACTTTC.

The V and J genes are TRBV4-3 and TRBJ1-1; D ambiguous. The CDR3 spans 15 residues. V dropped 0 bases and J dropped 11 bases, with 19 bases sitting between them. Germline CDR1 LGHNA, CDR2 YSLEER. The CDR3 DNA reads as TGCGCCAGCAGCCAAGACCCGGGAAGGCCGGCGGCCGCTTTCTTT. It yields the protein CASSQDPGRPAAAFF.

This clonotype appeared a few times. This chain links TRBV20-1 with TRBJ2-4, with TRBD2 as a possible D gene (7 bases). Trimming cost V 6 bases and J 0 bases, with 15 bases left between them. The germline V gene has CDR1 DFQATT and CDR2 SNEGSKA (reference sequence). The CDR3 covers 15 residues. In DNA, the CDR3 is TGCAGTGCACTTGCGGGGGCTCTAGCCAAAAACATTCAGTACTTC. It encodes CSALAGALAKNIQYF.

This clonotype was observed a few times. The chain employs TRBV20-1 and TRBJ2-2, with 11 bases fitting TRBD1. With V trimmed by 5 bases and J by 7 bases, 3 bases remained unmatched. The CDR3 contains 13 residues. In germline, CDR1 is DFQATT, CDR2 SNEGSKA (reference sequence). CDR3 sequence reads: CSAGQGASGELFF. In DNA form, the CDR3 reads TGCAGTGCTGGACAGGGGGCTAGCGGGGAGCTGTTTTTT.

This clonotype has a handful of counts. V usage is TRBV29-1 and J usage is TRBJ1-3; TRBD1 aligns across 8 bases. Germline CDR1 and CDR2: SQVTM and ANQGSEA. The V segment lost 7 bases and the J segment 0 bases; nucleotides outside the gene matches: 17. This CDR3 contains 18 residues. The CDR3 DNA reads TGCAGCGCCCACAGTCCCGGGACAGGACCGAGCTCTGGAAACACCATATATTTT. Its translation: CSAHSPGTGPSSGNTIYF.

The sample holds a few counts of this clonotype. The chain joins TRBV20-1 to TRBJ2-1, with a weak D call TRBD1 (6 bases). The CDR3 runs to 11 residues. Per germline, CDR1 DFQATT and CDR2 SNEGSKA (reference sequence). V was clipped by 3 bases and J by 8 bases, with 8 bases between them. The CDR3 sequence is CSASAGDEQFF. The CDR3 coding sequence is TGCAGTGCTAGCGCAGGGGATGAGCAGTTCTTC.

This sequence joins TRBV27 and TRBJ2-3, with D possibly matching TRBD2 (6 bases). From germline, CDR1 is MNHEY and CDR2 SMNVEV (reference sequence). The length of the CDR3 is 13 residues. The V end lost 4 bases, the J end lost 4 bases, and 9 bases lay between the germline ends. The CDR3 nucleotides are TGTGCCAGCAGTTCCGGGAGACCAGATACGCAGTATTTT. Protein: CASSSGRPDTQYF.

This clonotype was observed at least ten times. The genes are TRBV7-2 and TRBJ2-7; 10 positions match TRBD1. V lost 6 bases, J lost 2 bases, and 4 bases stayed unmatched. Looked up from germline, CDR1 is SGHTA and CDR2 is FQGNSA. This CDR3 has 14 residues. The DNA for the CDR3 is TGTGCCAGCAGTAGGGACAGGGGTACCTACGAGCAGTACTTC. Its translation is CASSRDRGTYEQYF.

The chain couples TRBV20-1 to TRBJ2-3; TRBD1 might be the D (6 bases). Trimming left V 2 bases short and J 0 bases short, with 12 bases between. This CDR3 contains 15 residues. Germline CDR1 DFQATT, CDR2 SNEGSKA (reference sequence). The CDR3 DNA reads as TGCAGTGCTAGAAACAGGGTTACTAGCACAGATACGCAGTATTTT. Its translation: CSARNRVTSTDTQYF.

This clonotype has just a few counts. This chain links TRBV30 with TRBJ2-4; 8 bases map to TRBD1. CDR1 is GTSNPN and CDR2 is SVGIG in the germline V gene (reference sequence). The CDR3 is made up of 13 amino acids. This chain's CDR3 is CASTGVAKNIQYF. DNA of the CDR3: TGTGCATCGACAGGGGTAGCCAAAAACATTCAGTACTTC.

The table lists this clonotype with many counts. Here the CDR3 reads CASSPGNTDTQYF. CDR3 coding DNA: TGTGCCAGCAGTCCAGGAAACACAGATACGCAGTATTTT. This rearrangement joins TRBV12-3 or TRBV12-4 to TRBJ2-3; no firm D call. The length of the CDR3 is 13 residues. The V and J ends lost 5 bases and 2 bases respectively, with 8 bases between them.

This chain uses TRBV20-1 with TRBJ1-3, with D tentatively TRBD1 (6 bases). CDR3 length equals 14 residues. Trimming cost V 0 bases and J 4 bases, with 10 bases left between them. Germline-derived CDR1 and CDR2 are DFQATT and SNEGSKA (reference sequence). CDR3 protein: CSARDPGAGNTIYF. In DNA, the CDR3 is TGCAGTGCTAGAGATCCAGGGGCCGGAAACACCATATATTTT.

The V call is TRBV5-1, the J call TRBJ2-1; TRBD2 agrees at 11 bases. The junction had 3 bases not matched to a gene; V was cut back by 0 bases and J by 7 bases. Germline values: CDR1 SGHRS, CDR2 YFSETQ. This CDR3 has 15 residues. The CDR3 loop reads CASSLVASGRNEQFF. The CDR3 DNA follows: TGCGCCAGCAGCTTGGTGGCTAGCGGGAGGAATGAGCAGTTCTTC.

This clonotype was counted at least ten times. The gene calls are TRBV6-1 and TRBJ2-7; D is ambiguous. Per the germline V gene, CDR1 is MNHNS and CDR2 is SASEGT. Trimming cost V 4 bases and J 4 bases, with 11 bases left between them. CDR3 length: 13 amino acids. CDR3 amino acids: CASSALSKYEQYF. DNA for the CDR3: TGTGCCAGCAGTGCTCTCTCCAAATACGAGCAGTACTTC.

The J gene is TRBJ1-1, the V gene TRBV20-1; D is ambiguous. CDR3 length: 14 amino acids. The germline V gene has CDR1 DFQATT and CDR2 SNEGSKA (reference sequence). V dropped 3 bases and J dropped 7 bases, with 18 bases sitting between them. CDR3 sequence: CSARVHDRRGEAFF. As DNA, the CDR3 is TGCAGTGCTAGGGTACACGACCGAAGAGGTGAAGCTTTCTTT.

This clonotype was seen a handful of times. This chain links TRBV12-3 or TRBV12-4 with TRBJ2-7, with 7 bases fitting TRBD1. The length of the CDR3 is 13 residues. J was trimmed by 7 bases and V by 6 bases; bases with no gene match: 9. Here the CDR3 reads CASRATGEREQYF. The CDR3 DNA reads TGTGCCAGCAGGGCAACAGGGGAAAGGGAGCAGTACTTC.